Listed below are T cell receptor beta chains from one sample, sequenced in a study of T-cell reconstitution after alpha-beta-depleted transplantation in children. TCRdb itself ran the PCR reads through MiXCR, one entry per CDR3 protein. The repertoire holds about 1,000,000 distinct CDR3 sequences, with under 30% as singletons. The specimen was PBMCs, mostly from graft donor cells, collected 360 days after TCRalphabeta/CD19-depleted stem cell transplant. These receptors were taken from a boy under two years old who had a stem cell transplant for SCID, so the T cells may come from the graft donor. The CDR3 runs from the conserved cysteine through the conserved F or W. Fields, in order: CDR3 protein, CDR3 DNA, D gene, J gene, V gene, clone size. D genes are given only for firm matches. Part of the rows lack a size; the others show once, few, many or a class for expanded clones.

CDR3aa: CASSLDGGGAEQFF
CDR3nt: TGTGCCAGCAGCTTAGACGGGGGGGGAGCTGAGCAGTTCTTC
d_gene: TRBD2
j_gene: TRBJ2-1
v_gene: TRBV7-2
abundance: .

CDR3aa: CASSLYGGTGELFF
CDR3nt: TGTGCCAGCAGCTTATACGGGGGGACCGGGGAGCTGTTTTTT
d_gene: TRBD2
j_gene: TRBJ2-2
v_gene: TRBV7-3
abundance: .

CDR3aa: CASKDWSGLDIQYF
CDR3nt: TGTGCCAGCAAGGACTGGTCAGGGCTTGACATTCAGTACTTC
d_gene: .
j_gene: TRBJ2-4
v_gene: TRBV27
abundance: .

CDR3aa: CASSPLQGFEWEKLFF
CDR3nt: TGCGCCAGCAGCCCCTTACAGGGATTTGAGTGGGAAAAACTGTTTTTT
d_gene: .
j_gene: TRBJ1-4
v_gene: TRBV4-1
abundance: few

CDR3aa: CASSQDPGLAGGRSEQFF
CDR3nt: TGTGCCAGCAGCCAAGATCCCGGACTAGCGGGGGGGCGTAGTGAGCAGTTCTTC
d_gene: TRBD2
j_gene: TRBJ2-1
v_gene: TRBV3-1
abundance: .

CDR3aa: CSAIMGKGEQPQHF
CDR3nt: TGCAGTGCTATCATGGGGAAAGGGGAACAGCCCCAGCATTTT
d_gene: .
j_gene: TRBJ1-5
v_gene: TRBV20-1
abundance: .

CDR3aa: CASIDRGSNQPQHF
CDR3nt: TGTGCCAGCATCGATAGGGGGTCCAATCAGCCCCAGCATTTT
d_gene: .
j_gene: TRBJ1-5
v_gene: TRBV12-3/TRBV12-4
abundance: .

CDR3aa: CSVGDYSNQPQHF
CDR3nt: TGCAGTGTCGGGGACTATAGCAATCAGCCCCAGCATTTT
d_gene: .
j_gene: TRBJ1-5
v_gene: TRBV29-1
abundance: many

CDR3aa: CASSSSGARDTQYF
CDR3nt: TGTGCCAGCAGCTCGAGCGGGGCGAGGGATACGCAGTATTTT
d_gene: TRBD2
j_gene: TRBJ2-3
v_gene: TRBV11-1
abundance: .

CDR3aa: CASSLVVGAYNEQFF
CDR3nt: TGTGCCAGCAGCTTAGTTGTGGGAGCCTACAATGAGCAGTTCTTC
d_gene: .
j_gene: TRBJ2-1
v_gene: TRBV7-3
abundance: .

CDR3aa: CASSSDSRNTIYF
CDR3nt: TGTGCCAGCAGTTCCGACAGTCGAAACACCATATATTTT
d_gene: .
j_gene: TRBJ1-3
v_gene: TRBV28
abundance: few

CDR3aa: CSARGWATEQFF
CDR3nt: TGCAGTGCTAGAGGTTGGGCGACTGAGCAGTTCTTC
d_gene: .
j_gene: TRBJ2-1
v_gene: TRBV20-1
abundance: .

CDR3aa: CASCTGTASSYEQYF
CDR3nt: TGTGCCAGCTGCACCGGGACGGCAAGCTCCTACGAGCAGTACTTC
d_gene: .
j_gene: TRBJ2-7
v_gene: TRBV12-3/TRBV12-4
abundance: few

CDR3aa: CASSDFAGSYEQYF
CDR3nt: TGTGCCAGCAGTGATTTTGCTGGCTCCTACGAGCAGTACTTC
d_gene: .
j_gene: TRBJ2-7
v_gene: TRBV25-1
abundance: few

CDR3aa: CASSYSLATDTQYF
CDR3nt: TGTGCCAGCAGTTACTCGCTGGCTACCGATACGCAGTATTTT
d_gene: .
j_gene: TRBJ2-3
v_gene: TRBV6-5
abundance: few

CDR3aa: CSVVVSNYEQYF
CDR3nt: TGCAGCGTTGTGGTCTCCAACTACGAGCAGTACTTC
d_gene: .
j_gene: TRBJ2-7
v_gene: TRBV29-1
abundance: .

CDR3aa: CASSSRSIGGAGANVLTF
CDR3nt: TGCGCCAGCAGCTCAAGGTCTATAGGAGGGGCTGGGGCCAACGTCCTGACTTTC
d_gene: .
j_gene: TRBJ2-6
v_gene: TRBV5-1
abundance: once

CDR3aa: CASSQEIRGRFNQPQHF
CDR3nt: TGCGCCAGCAGCCAAGAGATCAGGGGGCGCTTCAATCAGCCCCAGCATTTT
d_gene: TRBD1
j_gene: TRBJ1-5
v_gene: TRBV4-1
abundance: .

CDR3aa: CASSLGPLNTGELFF
CDR3nt: TGTGCCAGCAGCTTGGGTCCCTTGAACACCGGGGAGCTGTTTTTT
d_gene: .
j_gene: TRBJ2-2
v_gene: TRBV12-3/TRBV12-4
abundance: many

CDR3aa: CASSLDSGGNSYNEQFF
CDR3nt: TGTGCCAGCAGCTTAGATTCGGGGGGGAACTCCTACAATGAGCAGTTCTTC
d_gene: TRBD2
j_gene: TRBJ2-1
v_gene: TRBV7-6
abundance: .

CDR3aa: CASSYVGTGSEKLFF
CDR3nt: TGTGCCAGCAGTTACGTCGGGACAGGGAGCGAAAAACTGTTTTTT
d_gene: TRBD1
j_gene: TRBJ1-4
v_gene: TRBV6-5
abundance: many

CDR3aa: CASRSADRRFGTEAFF
CDR3nt: TGTGCCAGCAGAAGTGCGGACAGGAGGTTTGGCACTGAAGCTTTCTTT
d_gene: TRBD1
j_gene: TRBJ1-1
v_gene: TRBV12-3/TRBV12-4
abundance: few

CDR3aa: CASSQRGLALYNEQFF
CDR3nt: TGTGCCAGCAGCCAAAGGGGACTAGCGCTCTACAATGAGCAGTTCTTC
d_gene: TRBD2
j_gene: TRBJ2-1
v_gene: TRBV2
abundance: .

CDR3aa: CASNRGSSSYNEQFF
CDR3nt: TGTGCCAGCAACCGGGGATCAAGCTCCTACAATGAGCAGTTCTTC
d_gene: .
j_gene: TRBJ2-1
v_gene: TRBV9
abundance: .

CDR3aa: CSASRDSFVGEQYF
CDR3nt: TGCAGTGCTAGTCGGGACAGTTTCGTTGGGGAGCAGTACTTC
d_gene: TRBD1
j_gene: TRBJ2-7
v_gene: TRBV20-1
abundance: .

CDR3aa: CAWSVRGIQYF
CDR3nt: TGTGCCTGGAGTGTACGGGGCATTCAGTACTTC
d_gene: .
j_gene: TRBJ2-4
v_gene: TRBV30
abundance: few

CDR3aa: CASSLQSSISGANVLTF
CDR3nt: TGTGCCAGCAGTTTGCAGTCGAGCATCTCTGGGGCCAACGTCCTGACTTTC
d_gene: .
j_gene: TRBJ2-6
v_gene: TRBV12-3/TRBV12-4
abundance: .

CDR3aa: CASSPNPGTGHHEQYF
CDR3nt: TGCGCCAGCAGCCCCAATCCCGGGACAGGGCACCACGAGCAGTACTTC
d_gene: TRBD1
j_gene: TRBJ2-7
v_gene: TRBV5-1
abundance: few

CDR3aa: CASSLSWQGGSEKLFF
CDR3nt: TGTGCCAGCAGTTTATCTTGGCAGGGCGGGAGTGAAAAACTGTTTTTT
d_gene: .
j_gene: TRBJ1-4
v_gene: TRBV27
abundance: few

CDR3aa: CSASGGGLSYEQYF
CDR3nt: TGCAGTGCTAGCGGCGGGGGACTGTCCTACGAGCAGTACTTC
d_gene: TRBD2
j_gene: TRBJ2-7
v_gene: TRBV20-1
abundance: .

CDR3aa: CATSRASLASTYNEQFF
CDR3nt: TGTGCCACCAGCAGAGCCTCGCTAGCCAGCACCTACAATGAGCAGTTCTTC
d_gene: .
j_gene: TRBJ2-1
v_gene: TRBV15
abundance: few

CDR3aa: CASSLVASGSSTDTQYF
CDR3nt: TGTGCCAGCAGCTTAGTGGCTAGCGGGAGTAGCACAGATACGCAGTATTTT
d_gene: TRBD2
j_gene: TRBJ2-3
v_gene: TRBV7-2
abundance: .